The 23 T cell receptor beta chains given below trace back to one sample, sequenced in a study of CD8 T cells in Susac syndrome. cDNA came from roughly 0.53 to 1 ug RNA primed by random hexamers. Using its own MiXCR run on the immunoSEQ multiplex PCR reads, TCRdb lists one record per CDR3 protein. The sample has a few hundred thousand distinct CDR3 sequences; about 90% are singletons. Sequencing was performed on CD8+ T cells from PBMCs. The receptors come from a human donor with multiple sclerosis.

This clonotype came up once. This chain uses TRBV4-2 with TRBJ2-1, with a weak D call TRBD1 (5 bases). Trimming cost V 4 bases and J 5 bases, with 12 bases left between them. The CDR3 extends over 14 amino acids. The germline V gene encodes CDR1 LGHNA and CDR2 YNFKEQ. CDR3 loop: CASSLLGLDNEQFF. The CDR3 nucleotides are TGTGCCAGCAGCCTCCTGGGGCTGGACAATGAGCAGTTCTTC.

This chain uses TRBV6-6 with TRBJ2-2; TRBD2 is a possible D gene (5 bases). Per germline, CDR1 MNHNY and CDR2 SVGAGI (reference sequence). The CDR3 totals 15 residues. Trimming removed 4 bases at V and 3 bases at J, with 12 bases between. The CDR3 spells CASSWETSYTGELFF. CDR3 sequence (DNA): TGTGCCAGCAGTTGGGAGACATCCTACACCGGGGAGCTGTTTTTT.

For this clonotype: One junction end does not reproduce the germline sequence, and a read error may be involved. This chain joins TRBV13 and TRBJ2-3; 10 positions match TRBD2. Germline V gives CDR1 PRHDT, CDR2 FYEKMQ (reference sequence). The CDR3 contains 19 residues. CDR3 DNA: TGTGCCAGCAGCTTAGGCCCCAACCTAGCGGGGGATCCCTTCGGTACGCATTATTTT. Translating gives CASSLGPNLAGDPFGTHYF.

Points on this clonotype: One junction end does not reproduce the germline sequence, and a read error may be involved. V usage is TRBV14 and J usage is TRBJ1-1; 8 bases match TRBD1. This CDR3 region has 14 residues. CDR1 SGHDN and CDR2 FVKESK come from the germline V gene. The CDR3 spells CASNQQGGGTEAFF. DNA for the CDR3: TGTGCCAGCAACCAACAGGGGGGGGGCACTGAAGCTTTCTTT.

The rearrangement joins TRBV27 to TRBJ1-6, with D possibly matching TRBD1 (5 bases). Germline CDR1 reads MNHEY; CDR2 reads SMNVEV (reference sequence). The CDR3 is made up of 15 amino acids. The germline V and J ends were trimmed by 4 bases and 6 bases, with 13 bases remaining between them. CDR3 loop: CASSWSGDFNSPLHF. CDR3 in DNA: TGTGCCAGCAGTTGGTCCGGGGACTTTAATTCACCCCTCCACTTT.

V is TRBV7-3 and J is TRBJ2-7; possible D gene TRBD1, 6 bases. V lost 6 bases and J lost 0, with 15 bases in between. Germline-derived CDR1 and CDR2 are SGHTA and FQGTGA. The CDR3 has 15 amino acids. In nucleotides, the CDR3 is TGTGCCAGCAGTACGGGGACATCCACCTCCTACGAGCAGTACTTC. It codes for CASSTGTSTSYEQYF.

This clonotype was detected once. The chain employs TRBV5-1 and TRBJ2-7; 7 bases align to TRBD1. Germline trimming cut 3 bases from V and 4 bases from J; bases unmatched to any gene: 10. The CDR3 is made up of 15 amino acids. CDR1 and CDR2 from the germline V gene are SGHRS and YFSETQ. The CDR3 nucleotides read TGCGCCAGCAGCTCCTACGGACAGGCCGATTACGAGCAGTACTTC. Its translation: CASSSYGQADYEQYF.

This clonotype was picked up a small number of times. J is TRBJ1-2 and V is TRBV6-5; D perhaps matches TRBD1 (5 bases). CDR3 length: 15 amino acids. The V end lost 5 bases, the J end lost 7 bases, and 20 bases lay between the germline ends. CDR1 MNHEY and CDR2 SVGAGI come from the germline V gene. In DNA, the CDR3 is TGTGCCAGCAGTCCCGGGACGTCTCTTTTTGGTGGCTACACCTTC. Translated: CASSPGTSLFGGYTF.

This clonotype showed up just once. V gene TRBV9 combines with J gene TRBJ2-1; TRBD2 aligns across 12 bases. CDR1 is SGDLS, CDR2 YYNGEE, per germline. Trimming cost V 3 bases and J 3 bases; bases outside gene matches: 4. This CDR3 comprises 16 residues. The CDR3 reads CASSEPSGGDYNEQFF. In DNA, the CDR3 is TGTGCCAGCAGCGAGCCTAGCGGGGGGGACTACAATGAGCAGTTCTTC.

The chain links TRBV7-3 to TRBJ2-2, with a weak D call TRBD1 (6 bases). Trimming removed 0 bases from V and 2 bases from J, with 10 bases in between. The germline V gene has CDR1 SGHTA and CDR2 FQGTGA. This CDR3 contains 16 residues. In DNA, the CDR3 is TGTGCCAGCAGCTTAACCCCGGACAGAAACACCGGGGAGCTGTTTTTT. Its translation is CASSLTPDRNTGELFF.

This chain uses TRBV9 with TRBJ2-5; weak D call: TRBD2 (6 bases). CDR1 SGDLS and CDR2 YYNGEE come from the germline V gene. The CDR3 has 17 residues. V was trimmed by 4 bases and J by 5 bases, leaving 24 bases between them. In DNA form, the CDR3 reads TGTGCCAGCAGCTCGGAACCCCCCCGGTCGGGGAGGGAGACCCAGTACTTC. Protein sequence: CASSSEPPRSGRETQYF.

The rearrangement links TRBV7-9 to TRBJ2-1; 7 nucleotides line up with TRBD1. The J segment lost 8 bases and the V segment lost 3 bases, leaving 10 bases of the junction unmatched. CDR3 length equals 15 residues. The V gene's germline CDR1 is SEHNR and CDR2 FQNEAQ (reference sequence). As DNA, the CDR3 is TGTGCCAGCAGCTTCAGACAGGGATCACGGGATGAGCAGTTCTTC. Its protein is CASSFRQGSRDEQFF.

This clonotype was picked up one time. In DNA form, the CDR3 reads TGTGCCAGCAGTCACGACAGAAATCAGCCCCAGCATTTT. It translates to CASSHDRNQPQHF. This chain joins TRBV3-1 and TRBJ1-5, with a weak D call TRBD1 (5 bases). This CDR3 has 13 amino acids. The V end lost 6 bases, the J end lost 4 bases, and 10 bases lay between the germline ends. From germline, CDR1 is LGHDT and CDR2 YNNKEL (reference sequence).

The chain is built from TRBV19 and TRBJ1-1, with D perhaps matching TRBD1 (5 bases). The CDR3 sequence is 12 residues long. V lost 3 bases to trimming and J lost 6 bases, with 8 bases between them. Germline values: CDR1 LNHDA, CDR2 SQIVND (reference sequence). In DNA, the CDR3 is TGTGCCAGTAGTATGGGGGGTTCTGAAGCTTTCTTT. This encodes CASSMGGSEAFF.

This sequence joins TRBV5-4 and TRBJ2-1; D is possibly TRBD2 (6 bases). V was pared by 3 bases and J by 4 bases, with 14 bases between. CDR1 and CDR2 from the germline V gene are SGHNT and YYREEE (reference sequence). CDR3 length: 15 amino acids. CDR3 in DNA: TGTGCCAGCAGCTCGGGCGAGCGGGTATACAATGAGCAGTTCTTC. Translation: CASSSGERVYNEQFF. Complete variable domain (other parts from reference TRBV5-4 and TRBJ2-1): ETGVTQSPTHLIKTRGQQVTLRCSSQSGHNTVSWYQQALGQGPQFIFQYYREEENGRGNFPPRFSGLQFPNYSSELNVNALELDDSALYLCASSSGERVYNEQFFGPGTRLTVL.

The chain couples TRBV5-1 to TRBJ1-1; D not certain. This CDR3 is 13 amino acids long. The V gene's germline CDR1 is SGHRS and CDR2 YFSETQ. Deletions cut 2 bases from V and 6 bases from J, with 11 bases between. CDR3 amino acids: CASSFRLEAEAFF. The CDR3 DNA follows: TGCGCCAGCAGCTTCAGATTGGAGGCTGAAGCTTTCTTT. The complete variable domain, with remaining parts taken from reference TRBV5-1 and TRBJ1-1, reads KAGVTQTPRYLIKTRGQQVTLSCSPISGHRSVSWYQQTPGQGLQFLFEYFSETQRNKGNFPGRFSGRQFSNSRSEMNVSTLELGDSALYLCASSFRLEAEAFFGQGTRLTVV.

The rearrangement uses TRBV5-6 and TRBJ2-1, with D tentatively TRBD2 (5 bases). The CDR3 covers 14 residues. V gave up 0 bases and J gave up 7 bases, with 11 bases separating them. CDR1 is SGHDT, CDR2 YYEEEE, per germline. The CDR3: CASSLAPRGNEQFF. CDR3 nucleotides: TGTGCCAGCAGCTTGGCTCCCCGGGGAAATGAGCAGTTCTTC.

The chain couples TRBV13 to TRBJ2-1; 9 bases agree with TRBD1. Per the germline V gene, CDR1 is PRHDT and CDR2 is FYEKMQ (reference sequence). The junction had 3 bases not matched to a gene; V was cut back by 5 bases and J by 7 bases. The CDR3 covers 13 residues. Written as DNA, the CDR3 is TGTGCCAGCAGCCGACAGGGGGGGAATGAGCAGTTCTTC. The encoded protein is CASSRQGGNEQFF.

This clonotype has only one observation. This chain connects TRBV7-2 to TRBJ2-1; D may be TRBD1 or TRBD2 (5 bases each). The CDR3 is made up of 13 amino acids. The V end lost 4 bases, the J end lost 5 bases, and 9 bases lay between the germline ends. Germline CDR1 is SGHTA and CDR2 is FQGNSA. CDR3 nucleotides: TGTGCCAGCAGCTGGGGACCCGACAATGAGCAGTTCTTC. Protein product: CASSWGPDNEQFF.

V and J are TRBV13 and TRBJ2-1; D is ambiguous. V lost 10 bases, J lost 5 bases, and 9 bases lay in between. Per the germline V gene, CDR1 is PRHDT and CDR2 is FYEKMQ (reference sequence). The CDR3 is made up of 11 amino acids. The CDR3 is CANRADNEQFF. DNA of the CDR3: TGTGCCAACCGGGCAGACAATGAGCAGTTCTTC.

The DNA of the CDR3 is TGCAGTGCTAGAGATCTTGAGCGGGAGAGGTACAATGAGCAGTTCTTC. This translates into CSARDLERERYNEQFF. V and J are TRBV20-1 and TRBJ2-1, with 8 bases aligning to TRBD2. Trimming took 0 bases from V and 4 from J; bases not matched to a gene: 8. This CDR3 spans 16 amino acids. Germline CDR1 DFQATT, CDR2 SNEGSKA (reference sequence).

The chain links TRBV5-1 to TRBJ2-7; perhaps TRBD2 as D (7 bases). CDR3 length equals 12 residues. Trimming cost V 3 bases and J 5 bases, with 9 bases left between them. Germline V gene lookup returns CDR1 SGHRS and CDR2 YFSETQ. DNA of the CDR3: TGCGCCAGCAGCTGGGAGGGGGACGAGCAGTACTTC. Protein product: CASSWEGDEQYF.

V and J are TRBV4-3 and TRBJ1-5; D gene unclear. CDR1 and CDR2 (germline): LGHNA, YSLEER. The CDR3 has 16 amino acids. V was trimmed by 0 bases and J by 4 bases, leaving 13 bases between them. The CDR3 DNA sequence: TGCGCCAGCAGCCAAGATTGGAAGGTACTAAATCAGCCCCAGCATTTT. This gives the protein CASSQDWKVLNQPQHF.